A single sample gave rise to the 10 T cell receptor beta chains below, sequenced in a study of blood T cell repertoires in COVID-19. Libraries were prepared by immunoSEQ multiplex PCR; TCRdb keeps only in-frame clonotypes and omits some of them. The data show fewer than 250,000 clones, around 80% seen once. The material sequenced was peripheral blood. These receptors came from a man aged 50 or older with active or convalescent COVID-19.

The chain has TRBV6-6 and TRBJ2-7, with D hard to call. V was cut by 5 bases and J by 4 bases, with 9 bases left in between. The germline V gene encodes CDR1 MNHNY and CDR2 SVGAGI (reference sequence). There are 12 residues in the CDR3. Written as DNA, the CDR3 is TGTGCCAGCAGTCCCACAGTGTACGAGCAGTACTTC. Residues: CASSPTVYEQYF.

This clone was seen only a few times. This rearrangement joins TRBV5-1 to TRBJ2-5; 10 bases align to TRBD2. Trimming at V came to 5 bases and at J to 4 bases, leaving 11 bases not matched to a gene. The CDR3 extends over 16 amino acids. Germline CDR1 and CDR2: SGHRS and YFSETQ. The CDR3: CASRRGAGGPSETQYF. CDR3 DNA sequence: TGCGCCAGCAGACGAGGAGCGGGAGGGCCGTCAGAGACCCAGTACTTC.

This rearrangement joins TRBV18 to TRBJ1-1; D might be TRBD1 (6 bases). Germline loops: CDR1 KGHSH, CDR2 LQKENI. CDR3 length: 14 residues. V was shortened by 3 bases and J by 5 bases, with 13 bases between the two germline ends. The CDR3 protein is CASSPRGIGTEAFF. Written as DNA, the CDR3 is TGTGCCAGCTCACCGAGGGGGATCGGGACTGAAGCTTTCTTT.

V and J are TRBV7-8 and TRBJ1-6, with 7 positions matching TRBD1. The CDR3 has 15 residues. Looked up from germline, CDR1 is SGHVS and CDR2 is FQNEAQ. Trimming took 1 base from V and 8 from J; bases not matched to a gene: 5. The CDR3 region is CASSLVPGGYSPLHF. The CDR3 DNA reads TGTGCCAGCAGCTTAGTGCCAGGGGGGTATTCACCCCTCCACTTT.

The chain combines TRBV6-6 with TRBJ1-5; no firm D call. This CDR3 is built from 13 residues. V dropped 6 bases and J dropped 5 bases, with 11 bases sitting between them. Germline V CDR1 and CDR2: MNHNY, SVGAGI (reference sequence). DNA for the CDR3: TGTGCCAGCAGCCCAGCCCGGGATCAGCCCCAGCATTTT. The encoded protein is CASSPARDQPQHF.

The chain employs TRBV19 and TRBJ1-5; D unresolved. The CDR3 has 14 residues. The V gene's germline CDR1 is LNHDA and CDR2 SQIVND (reference sequence). The ends were cut back, 2 bases at V and 3 bases at J, with 8 bases in the middle. The CDR3 region has the DNA TGTGCCAGTAGTATAATGGAGTCCAATCAGCCCCAGCATTTT. It encodes CASSIMESNQPQHF.

The chain links TRBV6-1 to TRBJ2-3, with TRBD1 identical over 7 bases. The CDR3 is 16 residues long. V gave up 2 bases and J gave up 6 bases; unmatched junction bases: 11. The germline CDR1 and CDR2 sequences are MNHNS and SASEGT. This CDR3 reads CASSETPGQLRDTQYF. The CDR3 DNA is TGTGCCAGCAGTGAAACCCCGGGACAGCTGAGGGATACGCAGTATTTT.

This chain links TRBV9 with TRBJ2-3, with no clear D. CDR1 SGDLS and CDR2 YYNGEE come from the germline V gene. Trimming left V 0 bases short and J 10 bases short, with 12 bases between. The CDR3 consists of 13 residues. The DNA of the CDR3 is TGTGCCAGCAGCGTAGTAGAGCGTCAACCGCAGTATTTT. Amino acid sequence: CASSVVERQPQYF.

The J gene is TRBJ1-4, the V gene TRBV27; TRBD1 matches 9 bases. CDR3 length: 18 amino acids. Germline V gives CDR1 MNHEY, CDR2 SMNVEV (reference sequence). The junction had 15 bases not matched to a gene; V was cut back by 6 bases and J by 4 bases. Written as DNA, the CDR3 is TGTGCCAGCAGGGACAGGGGATTTACCGAAGCTTATAATGAAAAACTGTTTTTT. It encodes CASRDRGFTEAYNEKLFF.

This rearrangement joins TRBV5-4 to TRBJ1-1; 11 positions match TRBD1. CDR1 is SGHNT, CDR2 YYREEE, per germline (reference sequence). The V segment lost 6 bases and the J segment 5 bases; nucleotides outside the gene matches: 3. The length of the CDR3 is 13 residues. Here the CDR3 DNA reads TGTGCCAGCACCCGGGACAGGGGGACTGAAGCTTTCTTT. Protein sequence: CASTRDRGTEAFF.